The present TCR beta chain was sequenced within a study of cytomegalovirus exposure and HLA in healthy donors. Whole-study findings and limits: Because they were indistinguishable, some V segments, including TRBV6-2 and TRBV6-3, were excluded.

CDR1 is MDHEN and CDR2 is SYDVKM in the germline V gene. The germline V and J ends were trimmed by 1 base and 3 bases, with 10 bases remaining between them. The CDR3 has 15 amino acids. PCR amplification relied on 60 Vbeta primers (plus 13 Jbeta primers). The assay was immunoSEQ multiplex PCR, and TCRdb's table has in-frame clones only and misses some. The sample lists 200,000 to 300,000 clones; 84% were seen once. A note on this clone: What it recognizes is unknown.

This receptor was identified in a woman between 40 and 55 years old in good health and CMV-seropositive. Input material: PBMCs. The chain recombines TRBV28 with TRBJ1-5; D is undetermined. The CDR3 nucleotides read TGTGCCAGCAGTTTATCGGGTGGCTACAATCAGCCCCAGCATTTT. Its translation is CASSLSGGYNQPQHF.